These 10 T cell receptor beta chains came from one sample sequenced in a study of response to subunit inactivated influenza vaccine. One entry per CDR3 protein, called by TCRdb with MiXCR from the RT-PCR reads. The repertoire consists of 200,000 to 250,000 distinct CDR3 sequences, with approximately 12% occurring once and the leading ten covering approximately 8.3%. The sequencing here drew on non-naive T cells sorted from PBMCs, taken 14 to 15 days before vaccination. The origin of the receptors is a man in his fifties who received an inactivated influenza vaccine.

A few counts support this clonotype. The chain has TRBV28 and TRBJ1-6; a weak D match, TRBD1 (6 bases). V lost 6 bases, J lost 7 bases, and 10 bases lay in between. Germline values: CDR1 MDHEN, CDR2 SYDVKM. The length of the CDR3 is 13 residues. The CDR3 region is CASRSGENSPLHF. DNA of the CDR3: TGTGCCAGCAGGTCAGGGGAAAATTCACCCCTCCACTTT.

CDR3 protein: CASSPTSGENTGELFF. CDR3 DNA sequence: TGTGCCAGCAGCCCGACTAGCGGGGAGAACACCGGGGAGCTGTTTTTT. The chain recombines TRBV28 with TRBJ2-2; 11 positions match TRBD2. This CDR3 has 16 amino acids. The V gene's germline CDR1 is MDHEN and CDR2 SYDVKM. J lost 1 base, V lost 6 bases, and 4 bases had no gene match.

There are a few counts of this clonotype. The chain combines TRBV9 with TRBJ2-1; perhaps D is TRBD1 or TRBD2 (5 bases each). CDR1 and CDR2 from the germline V gene are SGDLS and YYNGEE. The CDR3 runs 13 residues. Trimming took 0 bases from V and 8 from J, leaving 9 bases between them. This CDR3 is CASSVDGGYEQFF. CDR3 coding DNA: TGTGCCAGCAGCGTAGATGGGGGATATGAGCAGTTCTTC.

This clonotype showed up just a few times. V and J are TRBV28 and TRBJ2-7, with D perhaps TRBD1 (6 bases). Trimming took 8 bases from V and 3 from J, leaving 14 bases between them. Germline CDR1 reads MDHEN; CDR2 reads SYDVKM. The length of the CDR3 is 13 residues. In nucleotides, the CDR3 is TGTGCCAGCGAGCCGGGACACTTCTACGAGCAGTACTTC. It specifies CASEPGHFYEQYF. Drawing the rest from reference TRBV28 and TRBJ2-7, the complete variable domain is DVKVTQSSRYLVKRTGEKVFLECVQDMDHENMFWYRQDPGLGLRLIYFSYDVKMKEKGDIPEGYSVSREKKERFSLILESASTNQTSMYLCASEPGHFYEQYFGPGTRLTVT.

There are a few counts of this clonotype. This CDR3 reads CASSLGLGQGLRYEQYF. The CDR3, as DNA: TGTGCCAGCAGTTTAGGTCTTGGACAGGGACTTAGGTACGAGCAGTACTTC. V gene TRBV28 combines with J gene TRBJ2-7, with 8 bases that match TRBD1. This CDR3 is built from 17 residues. The J segment lost 4 bases and the V segment lost 2 bases, leaving 13 bases of the junction unmatched. Germline CDR1 reads MDHEN; CDR2 reads SYDVKM. The full variable domain, with the rest looked up from reference TRBV28 and TRBJ2-7, is DVKVTQSSRYLVKRTGEKVFLECVQDMDHENMFWYRQDPGLGLRLIYFSYDVKMKEKGDIPEGYSVSREKKERFSLILESASTNQTSMYLCASSLGLGQGLRYEQYFGPGTRLTVT.

This clonotype was observed a handful of times. The chain employs TRBV7-2 and TRBJ1-2; 8 nucleotides agree with TRBD1. The CDR3 covers 14 residues. With 5 bases clipped from V and 2 bases from J, the junction kept 4 bases outside the gene matches. Germline lookup yields CDR1 SGHTA and CDR2 FQGNSA. The CDR3 sequence is CASSTRQGNYGYTF. In DNA, the CDR3 is TGTGCCAGCAGCACACGACAGGGGAACTATGGCTACACCTTC.

The chain links TRBV6-2 or TRBV6-3 to TRBJ2-1, with 7 bases that match TRBD2. CDR3 length: 17 amino acids. CDR1 is MNHEY, CDR2 SVGEGT, per germline. Trimming cost V 4 bases and J 6 bases; bases outside gene matches: 15. The CDR3 spells CASSFRPRGTLCNEQFF. The CDR3 coding sequence is TGTGCCAGCAGTTTCCGGCCGCGGGGGACCCTATGCAATGAGCAGTTCTTC.

This clonotype was counted many times. This chain connects TRBV4-3 to TRBJ2-1, with 9 nucleotides matching TRBD2. The CDR3 is 16 residues long. V shed 0 bases and J 7 bases; nucleotides not matched to a gene: 7. CDR1 and CDR2 from the germline V gene are LGHNA and YSLEER. Written as DNA, the CDR3 is TGCGCCAGCAGCCAAGAGTTTGGGCGGGGGGGTAATGAGCAGTTCTTC. Its translation is CASSQEFGRGGNEQFF.

This clonotype occurred many times. The gene calls are TRBV3-1 and TRBJ2-1; D gene unclear. V lost 2 bases, J lost 0 bases, and 5 bases lay in between. This CDR3 spans 14 amino acids. Germline V gene sequence: CDR1 LGHDT, CDR2 YNNKEL (reference sequence). The chain's CDR3 is CASSQSSSYNEQFF. DNA for the CDR3: TGTGCCAGCAGCCAATCCAGCTCCTACAATGAGCAGTTCTTC.

The chain uses TRBV7-2 and TRBJ2-7; possible D gene TRBD1, 5 bases. Germline V CDR1 and CDR2: SGHTA, FQGNSA. CDR3 length equals 16 residues. The V end was cut by 0 bases, the J end by 3 bases, with 15 bases between. CDR3 sequence (DNA): TGTGCCAGCAGCTTAGCGTTATCAGGGCCGTACTACGAGCAGTACTTC. Translation gives CASSLALSGPYYEQYF.